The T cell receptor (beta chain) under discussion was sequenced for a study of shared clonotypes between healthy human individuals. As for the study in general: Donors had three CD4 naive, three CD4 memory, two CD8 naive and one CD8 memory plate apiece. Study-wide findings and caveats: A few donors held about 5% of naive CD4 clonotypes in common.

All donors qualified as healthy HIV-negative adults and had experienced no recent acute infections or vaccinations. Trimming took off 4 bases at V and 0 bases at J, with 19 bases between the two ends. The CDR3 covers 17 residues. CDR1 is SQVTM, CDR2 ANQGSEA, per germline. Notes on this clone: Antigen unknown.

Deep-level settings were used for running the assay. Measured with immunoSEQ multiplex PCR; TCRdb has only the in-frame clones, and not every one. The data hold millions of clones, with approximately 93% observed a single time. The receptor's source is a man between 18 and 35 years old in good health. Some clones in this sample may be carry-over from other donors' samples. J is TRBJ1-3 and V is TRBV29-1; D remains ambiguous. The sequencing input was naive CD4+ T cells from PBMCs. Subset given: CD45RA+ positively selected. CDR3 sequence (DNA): TGCAGCGTTGGAGGGTCCAGCCCATCTAACTCTGGAAACACCATATATTTT. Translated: CSVGGSSPSNSGNTIYF.